This TCR beta chain stems from a study of OX40 agonist ivuxolimab in advanced cancers. Measured with immunoSEQ multiplex PCR; TCRdb has only the in-frame clones, and not every one. The table records tens of thousands of clones, roughly 80% of them present only once. Between the trimmed V and J ends, which lost 0 bases and 2 bases, there was a span of 11 bases. The CDR3 totals 14 residues. Germline-derived CDR1 and CDR2 are GTSNPN and SVGIG (reference sequence). Material: CD4+ or CD8+ T cells sorted from blood, obtained in a trial of the OX40 agonist ivuxolimab. The chain is built from TRBV30 and TRBJ2-7; D gene uncertain. The receptor comes from an adult with an advanced solid tumor such as melanoma, head and neck, liver or kidney cancer. CDR3 coding DNA: TGTGCCTGGAGTGTACGCGGCCGAACCTACGAGCAGTACTTC. Translation gives CAWSVRGRTYEQYF.